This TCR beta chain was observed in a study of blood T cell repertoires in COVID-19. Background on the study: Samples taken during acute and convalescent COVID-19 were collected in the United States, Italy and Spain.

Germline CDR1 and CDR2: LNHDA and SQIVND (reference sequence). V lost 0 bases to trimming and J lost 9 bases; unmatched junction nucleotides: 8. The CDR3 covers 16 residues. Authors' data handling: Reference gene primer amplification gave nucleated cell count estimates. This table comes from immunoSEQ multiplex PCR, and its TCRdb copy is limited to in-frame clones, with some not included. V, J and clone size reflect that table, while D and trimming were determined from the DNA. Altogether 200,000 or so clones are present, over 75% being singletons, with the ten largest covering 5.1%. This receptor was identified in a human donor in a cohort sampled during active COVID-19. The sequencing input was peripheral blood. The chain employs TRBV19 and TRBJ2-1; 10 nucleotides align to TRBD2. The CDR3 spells CASSIDVLAGAAEQFF. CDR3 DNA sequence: TGTGCCAGTAGTATAGATGTCCTAGCGGGAGCCGCTGAGCAGTTCTTC.